A selection of T cell receptor beta chains follows, all from one sample in a study of CD8 T cells in ankylosing spondylitis. A single record per CDR3 protein comes from TCRdb applying MiXCR to the 5' RACE reads. This table has about 90,000 distinct CDR3 sequences, more than 8.5% appearing once. Sequenced: blood, either unsorted or a sorted T cell fraction (not recorded which). These receptors all come from a male donor with ankylosing spondylitis. Both conserved end residues are part of each CDR3. The order of the fields is V gene, J gene, D gene, CDR3 protein. A D gene is named only where the DNA matches it firmly.

TRBV4-1	TRBJ1-6	TRBD1	CATRDSPYNSPLHF
TRBV24-1	TRBJ2-7	-	CATSDRGAVHEQYF
TRBV24-1	TRBJ2-1	-	CATSDPDGRGPYEQFF
TRBV11-2	TRBJ2-3	-	CASSSESSTDTQYF
TRBV14	TRBJ1-1	-	CASSRSAGLMNTEAFF
TRBV27	TRBJ2-7	TRBD2	CASSLYSGSSHEQYF
TRBV12-3/TRBV12-4	TRBJ1-1	-	CASSLNGGANTEAFF
TRBV20-1	TRBJ2-7	TRBD2	CSARGGLAGYEQYF
TRBV28	TRBJ2-2	-	CASSLRLERGTGELFF
TRBV13	TRBJ2-7	TRBD1	CASSQRTGVYEQYF
TRBV12-3/TRBV12-4	TRBJ2-1	-	CASSWGGPNEQFF
TRBV7-9	TRBJ2-1	-	CASTGGERGGNEQFF
TRBV27	TRBJ2-2	-	CASSSGTLTNTGELFF
TRBV3-1	TRBJ2-5	-	CASSRATPGEEGETQYF
TRBV5-5	TRBJ2-1	TRBD2	CASSLAGGVPRNEQFF
TRBV19	TRBJ2-3	TRBD2	CASSGGMSADTQYF
TRBV12-3/TRBV12-4	TRBJ2-5	-	CASSLLASQETQYF
TRBV5-6	TRBJ1-1	-	CASSLLTNTEAFF
TRBV5-6	TRBJ1-1	-	CASSWAKAMNTEAFF
TRBV3-1	TRBJ2-1	TRBD1	CASSPGTDFYNEQFF
TRBV20-1	TRBJ2-1	-	CSAPSGGYNEQFF
TRBV10-2	TRBJ2-3	-	CASSESGDTQYF
TRBV2	TRBJ1-3	-	CATREGTGNTIYF
TRBV3-1	TRBJ1-1	-	CASSQVAPPGMNTEAFF
TRBV27	TRBJ2-3	-	CASSSLEFGADTQYF
TRBV9	TRBJ2-3	-	CASSASDTQYF
TRBV11-3	TRBJ1-2	-	CASSPRGTLPNYGYTF
TRBV14	TRBJ2-7	-	CASSLTGSPYEQYF
TRBV13	TRBJ2-5	TRBD2	CASSLGYAGGPTGGTQYF
TRBV20-1	TRBJ2-3	TRBD2	CSARDRRWSGRAGADTQYF
TRBV7-8	TRBJ2-4	-	CASSFSSGPRDIQYF
TRBV25-1	TRBJ2-1	TRBD1	CASSESLRGRFDNEQFF
TRBV7-6	TRBJ2-7	-	CASSLALEGRYEQYF
TRBV4-2	TRBJ2-1	-	CASSQGPAGAYNEQFF
TRBV7-9	TRBJ1-2	TRBD1	CASSLVETGDQGYTF
TRBV5-1	TRBJ2-7	TRBD2	CASSLRPMTSGAYEQYF
TRBV2	TRBJ1-4	-	CASSALGPPGGLFF
TRBV6-1	TRBJ1-1	-	CASSRQLNTEAFF
TRBV12-3/TRBV12-4	TRBJ2-1	-	CASSFAYNEQFF
TRBV3-1	TRBJ1-2	-	CASSPGFVYGYTF
TRBV27	TRBJ2-5	-	CASGRNQETQYF
TRBV7-9	TRBJ2-7	-	CASSPGQGALYEQYF
TRBV18	TRBJ2-1	-	CASSPPDEGLGQFF
TRBV7-2	TRBJ2-1	-	CASSYPDARYNEQFF
TRBV2	TRBJ2-1	TRBD2	CASSETGLAGIPYNEQFF
TRBV20-1	TRBJ2-5	-	CSARDHWEWDTEETQYF
TRBV5-4	TRBJ1-4	TRBD1	CASSFGDRGATNEKLFF
TRBV13	TRBJ1-5	-	CASSAAGGQPQHF
TRBV5-1	TRBJ2-1	TRBD2	CASSSSGSPYNEQFF
TRBV6-1	TRBJ2-3	-	CASSEAIRASTDTQYF
TRBV14	TRBJ2-7	TRBD1	CASSEGQGPSYEQYF
TRBV11-3	TRBJ1-1	-	CASSQLTSRAYDSEAFF
TRBV20-1	TRBJ2-2	-	CSAIFTGELFF
TRBV30	TRBJ2-1	-	CAWSLGGLTYNEQFF
TRBV9	TRBJ2-3	TRBD1	CASSGWTGRTDTQYF
TRBV3-1	TRBJ2-1	-	CASSPIGGSYNEQFF
TRBV27	TRBJ2-5	-	CASSLLANRQETQYF
TRBV3-1	TRBJ1-5	-	CASSDGNQPQHF